Sequencing of this TCR beta chain was carried out in a study of CD8 T cells in ankylosing spondylitis. Study results and caveats: The clones that were linked to disease were reported to be significantly enriched in matched synovial fluid samples from ankylosing spondylitis patients.

Regarding this clonotype: As yet, its antigen is unknown.

Quantitative 5'-RACE with molecular barcodes produced the TCR beta libraries. TCRdb re-called the 5' RACE reads with MiXCR, one entry per CDR3 protein. The data contain some 200,000 distinct CDR3 sequences, over 10% of them seen just once; the ten biggest clones take up approximately 17%. The germline V gene encodes CDR1 ENHRY and CDR2 SYGVKD. This CDR3 is built from 13 residues. Between the trimmed V and J ends, which lost 0 bases and 8 bases, there was a span of 7 bases. What was sequenced was blood, either unsorted or a sorted T cell fraction (not recorded which). The sequence was collected from a male donor with ankylosing spondylitis or in good health (not recorded which). V usage is TRBV10-3 and J usage is TRBJ1-4, with D hard to call. The CDR3 DNA sequence: TGTGCCATCAGTGAGTCGGAGAGAGAAAAACTGTTTTTT. Translating it yields CAISESEREKLFF.